This T cell receptor (beta chain) was identified in a study of low-dose radiotherapy and immunotherapy resistance in tumors. Across the whole study: A total of 13 Gy over 26 weeks was given to Cohort 2 as 1 Gy per fraction every two weeks.

Sample time point: before trial treatment. Alpha- and beta-chain coverage of first-strand cDNA came from TRAV- and TRBV-specific primers. Both a constant-region primer and a V-primer adapter served to amplify TCRs across roughly 20 PCR cycles. mRNA that had been isolated underwent amplification through in vitro transcription. TCRdb used MiXCR to reprocess the reads, holding one entry per CDR3 protein. The data contain around 90,000 distinct CDR3 sequences, over 15% of them singletons. This clonotype was seen repeatedly, ten times or more. Looked up from germline, CDR1 is MNHNS and CDR2 is SASEGT. V was cut by 3 bases and J by 7 bases, with 21 bases left in between. This CDR3 contains 17 residues.

The sequence came from a male donor with prostate cancer. The specimen comprised PBMCs, sampled before treatment. The V and J genes are TRBV6-1 and TRBJ1-4, with D maybe TRBD1 (5 bases). CDR3 in amino acids: CASSDRGRAYGVEKLFF. In DNA form, the CDR3 reads TGTGCCAGCAGTGATCGGGGCCGGGCGTATGGTGTTGAAAAACTGTTTTTT.